These 29 T cell receptor beta chains came from one sample sequenced in a study of PD-L1 blockade in urothelial cancer. Assay: immunoSEQ multiplex PCR; the TCRdb copy retains only in-frame clones and omits some. Of about 100,000 clones in the sample, approximately 90% were seen once. The sample here was PBMCs, taken around atezolizumab (anti-PD-L1) treatment. All receptors derive from a woman older than 75 with urothelial cancer.

The V gene is TRBV27, the J gene TRBJ1-4, with D unclear. The CDR3 runs to 13 residues. From germline, CDR1 is MNHEY and CDR2 SMNVEV (reference sequence). V was pared by 3 bases and J by 14 bases, with 16 bases between. This chain's CDR3 is CASSFPPMKTLFF. In DNA, the CDR3 is TGTGCCAGCAGTTTTCCCCCTATGAAAACTCTGTTTTTT.

This chain uses TRBV6-1 with TRBJ2-3, with 11 bases aligning to TRBD2. CDR3 size: 15 residues. V was clipped by 4 bases and J by 2 bases; unmatched bases: 2. Germline CDR1 is MNHNS and CDR2 is SASEGT. The CDR3 nucleotides read TGTGCCAGCAGTGGACTAGCGGGAACCACAGATACGCAGTATTTT. As protein: CASSGLAGTTDTQYF.

V and J are TRBV11-2 and TRBJ1-1, with TRBD1 as a possible D gene (6 bases). The CDR3 loop spans 13 amino acids. Looked up from germline, CDR1 is SGHAT and CDR2 is FQNNGV. Trimming stripped 6 bases from V and 4 bases from J, with 12 bases between. CDR3 protein: CASSTGLTTEAFF. Here the CDR3 DNA reads TGTGCCAGCAGTACAGGGCTAACCACTGAAGCTTTCTTT.

V gene TRBV4-1 combines with J gene TRBJ2-3; TRBD2 might be the D (6 bases). Germline V gene data show CDR1 as MGHRA and CDR2 as YSYEKL. V lost 7 bases to trimming and J lost 0 bases, with 14 bases between them. The CDR3 runs to 15 residues. The CDR3 loop is CASNGGTTSTDTQYF. CDR3 in DNA: TGCGCCAGCAATGGCGGGACGACTAGCACAGATACGCAGTATTTT.

The gene calls are TRBV2 and TRBJ1-1, with 9 nucleotides matching TRBD1. The V gene end was trimmed by 7 bases and the J gene end by 5 bases; junction bases not matched to a gene: 5. The CDR3 consists of 13 residues. Per the germline V gene, CDR1 is SNHLY and CDR2 is FYNNEI. The CDR3 loop reads CASTTGGFTEAFF. The CDR3 DNA sequence: TGTGCCAGCACCACAGGGGGCTTTACTGAAGCTTTCTTT.

The chain is built from TRBV5-1 and TRBJ2-1; TRBD2 aligns across 7 bases. This CDR3 comprises 15 residues. From germline, CDR1 is SGHRS and CDR2 YFSETQ. Unmatched junction bases numbered 8, after V lost 4 bases and J lost 4 bases. The CDR3 DNA reads TGCGCCAGCAGCCACCCTAGCGGTCGATACAATGAGCAGTTCTTC. Protein: CASSHPSGRYNEQFF.

This chain connects TRBV11-1 to TRBJ1-2; the match to TRBD1 covers 7 bases. The CDR3 consists of 15 residues. Unmatched junction bases numbered 8, after V lost 4 bases and J lost 3 bases. The germline CDR1 and CDR2 sequences are SGHAT and FQDESV (reference sequence). CDR3 sequence (DNA): TGTGCCAGCAGCTACGCCACAGGGGATCACTATGGCTACACCTTC. Translated, it gives CASSYATGDHYGYTF.

The CDR3 DNA follows: TGTGCCAGCAGTTACTCGAGCGGGAGGGCCTCGAATACGCAGTATTTT. This codes for CASSYSSGRASNTQYF. The rearrangement links TRBV6-5 to TRBJ2-3, with 10 bases aligning to TRBD2. The CDR3 extends over 16 amino acids. V gave up 0 bases and J gave up 7 bases; unmatched junction bases: 7. Germline V gene sequence: CDR1 MNHEY, CDR2 SVGAGI.

CDR3 nucleotide sequence: TGTGCCAGCAGCCAAGATTTTGTGGGGGGAACCGAGCAGTTCTTC. Its translation: CASSQDFVGGTEQFF. The chain combines TRBV14 with TRBJ2-1, with D perhaps matching TRBD2 (6 bases). CDR1 is SGHDN, CDR2 FVKESK, per germline. The V end was cut by 0 bases, the J end by 10 bases, with 16 bases between. CDR3 size: 15 residues.

The rearrangement links TRBV10-1 to TRBJ2-2; 8 nucleotides match TRBD1. The CDR3 spans 15 residues. Trimming removed 0 bases from V and 7 bases from J; junction bases left unmatched: 4. CDR1 is WNHNN, CDR2 SYGVQD, per germline (reference sequence). The CDR3 DNA reads TGCGCCAGCAGTGAGTCGACAGGGGAGGTCGGGGAGCTGTTTTTT. Translating gives CASSESTGEVGELFF.

The J gene is TRBJ1-5, the V gene TRBV9, with 8 bases that match TRBD1. This CDR3 has 17 amino acids. Germline CDR1 reads SGDLS; CDR2 reads YYNGEE. V was clipped by 0 bases and J by 2 bases; unmatched bases: 7. The CDR3 nucleotides are TGTGCCAGCAGCGTAGGATCAGGGGGCGCCGGCAATCAGCCCCAGCATTTT. This encodes CASSVGSGGAGNQPQHF.

The V gene is TRBV7-3, the J gene TRBJ1-1, with a possible D match to TRBD1 (5 bases). The CDR3 runs 15 residues. The germline CDR1 and CDR2 sequences are SGHTA and FQGTGA. V lost 5 bases and J lost 3, with 16 bases in between. The CDR3: CASSPLGGAYTEAFF. CDR3 DNA sequence: TGTGCCAGCAGCCCGCTGGGGGGAGCCTACACTGAAGCTTTCTTT.

V and J are TRBV10-3 and TRBJ2-1; 8 bases match TRBD2. The CDR3 contains 12 residues. With 11 bases clipped from V and 7 bases from J, the junction kept 7 bases outside the gene matches. Germline CDR1 ENHRY, CDR2 SYGVKD. The CDR3 coding sequence is TGTGCCGCAGCGGGACTAGGAAATGAGCAGTTCTTC. The encoded protein is CAAAGLGNEQFF.

The rearrangement uses TRBV6-5 and TRBJ1-1; D remains unclear. CDR3 length: 14 residues. The germline gives CDR1 MNHEY, CDR2 SVGAGI. Trimming stripped 7 bases from V and 0 bases from J, with 12 bases between. The CDR3 reads CASTSAPMNTEAFF. DNA for the CDR3: TGTGCCAGCACCTCCGCCCCTATGAACACTGAAGCTTTCTTT.

This chain's CDR3 is CASTSSGDTQYF. The CDR3 DNA follows: TGTGCCAGTACTAGTTCAGGGGATACGCAGTATTTT. The rearrangement uses TRBV19 and TRBJ2-3, with D maybe TRBD1 (5 bases). CDR1 LNHDA and CDR2 SQIVND come from the germline V gene (reference sequence). The CDR3 is 12 amino acids. Between the trimmed V and J ends, which lost 7 bases and 6 bases, there was a span of 11 bases.

The chain uses TRBV4-2 and TRBJ2-1; 8 bases map to TRBD2. From germline, CDR1 is LGHNA and CDR2 YNFKEQ. Trimming removed 0 bases from V and 8 bases from J; junction bases left unmatched: 12. The CDR3 covers 17 residues. The CDR3 protein is CASSQDDSGRMDDEQFF. The DNA of the CDR3 is TGTGCCAGCAGCCAAGATGACAGCGGGAGAATGGACGATGAGCAGTTCTTC.

The V and J genes are TRBV19 and TRBJ1-5; D ambiguous. The CDR3 runs to 17 residues. CDR1 LNHDA and CDR2 SQIVND come from the germline V gene (reference sequence). V lost 3 bases to trimming and J lost 0 bases, with 15 bases between them. The CDR3 loop is CASSIVPGGYSNQPQHF. In DNA form, the CDR3 reads TGTGCCAGTAGTATCGTTCCAGGTGGCTATAGCAATCAGCCCCAGCATTTT.

The chain recombines TRBV9 with TRBJ2-1; 8 nucleotides match TRBD2. Trimming cost V 9 bases and J 7 bases; bases outside gene matches: 18. The CDR3 contains 16 residues. The germline V gene encodes CDR1 SGDLS and CDR2 YYNGEE. CDR3 DNA sequence: TGTGCCACCCACCCATCCTGGGCGGGAGGCCCAAATGAGCAGTTCTTC. Its translation is CATHPSWAGGPNEQFF.

V gene TRBV28 combines with J gene TRBJ1-1; 7 bases fit TRBD1. Germline V gives CDR1 MDHEN, CDR2 SYDVKM. After removal of 5 bases from V and 7 bases from J, the junction contained 16 bases not matched to a gene. CDR3 length equals 16 residues. The chain's CDR3 is CASSPFSGGLYDEAFF. CDR3 nucleotides: TGTGCCAGCAGTCCCTTTTCAGGGGGACTGTACGATGAAGCTTTCTTT.

The chain employs TRBV11-2 and TRBJ1-4, with D uncertain. The V gene lost 0 bases and the J gene lost 4 bases, with 6 bases spanning the gap. This CDR3 has 14 residues. Germline V gene data show CDR1 as SGHAT and CDR2 as FQNNGV. CDR3 nucleotides: TGTGCCAGCAGCTTAGAACAGCTTAATGAAAAACTGTTTTTT. The encoded protein is CASSLEQLNEKLFF.

This sequence joins TRBV4-1 and TRBJ1-1, with TRBD1 matching 9 bases. Germline V lookup: CDR1 MGHRA, CDR2 YSYEKL. Unmatched junction bases numbered 5, after V lost 1 base and J lost 5 bases. The CDR3 covers 15 residues. This chain's CDR3 is CASSQGQGVRTEAFF. In nucleotides, the CDR3 is TGCGCCAGCAGCCAAGGACAGGGGGTTCGGACTGAAGCTTTCTTT.

The chain recombines TRBV6-1 with TRBJ1-2, with 8 bases that match TRBD1. The junction had 11 bases not matched to a gene; V was cut back by 3 bases and J by 8 bases. The CDR3 length is 15 residues. From germline, CDR1 is MNHNS and CDR2 SASEGT. The CDR3 nucleotides read TGTGCCAGCAGTGAGGTGGGGCAGGGGGCTCGGGGCTACACCTTC. It is translated as CASSEVGQGARGYTF.

In DNA form, the CDR3 reads TGTGCCAGCAGCTTGAGTACGGTTCACTATGGCTACACCTTC. Encoded protein: CASSLSTVHYGYTF. This sequence joins TRBV5-8 and TRBJ1-2; D gene ambiguous. Trimming shortened V by 1 base and J by 3 bases, and 10 bases separated the two germline ends. The CDR3 extends over 14 amino acids. Germline-derived CDR1 and CDR2 are SGHTS and YDEGEE.

The chain carries TRBV5-4 and TRBJ2-2, with D possibly being TRBD2 (5 bases). V dropped 4 bases and J dropped 2 bases, with 12 bases sitting between them. CDR3 length: 15 residues. The germline V gene encodes CDR1 SGHNT and CDR2 YYREEE (reference sequence). CDR3 residues: CASSTVSGNTGELFF. The DNA for the CDR3 is TGTGCCAGCAGCACCGTAAGCGGCAACACCGGGGAGCTGTTTTTT.

The chain couples TRBV19 to TRBJ2-7, with D possibly being TRBD2 (5 bases). CDR1 and CDR2 from the germline V gene are LNHDA and SQIVND (reference sequence). V lost 4 bases and J lost 3, with 13 bases in between. The CDR3 has 14 amino acids. The CDR3 nucleotides are TGTGCCAGTAGTACCGGGCGGGTCGACTACGAGCAGTACTTC. Its protein is CASSTGRVDYEQYF.

This sequence joins TRBV27 and TRBJ2-3; TRBD2 is a possible D gene (5 bases). The ends were cut back, 3 bases at V and 0 bases at J, with 10 bases in the middle. Germline V gives CDR1 MNHEY, CDR2 SMNVEV (reference sequence). The CDR3 sequence is 15 residues long. The CDR3 loop is CASSFRSGSTDTQYF. In DNA, the CDR3 is TGTGCCAGCAGTTTTAGGAGCGGTAGCACAGATACGCAGTATTTT.

This clone was recorded only once. V is TRBV13 and J is TRBJ1-2; 12 nucleotides align to TRBD1. This CDR3 comprises 14 residues. The trim removed 5 bases at V and 7 bases at J, leaving 5 bases unmatched. CDR1 and CDR2 from the germline V gene are PRHDT and FYEKMQ (reference sequence). This chain's CDR3 is CASSPGTGGSGYTF. For the CDR3, the DNA is TGTGCCAGCAGCCCCGGGACAGGGGGCTCTGGCTACACCTTC.

The rearrangement joins TRBV28 to TRBJ1-1; 9 bases match TRBD1. Trimming cost V 6 bases and J 11 bases; bases outside gene matches: 13. Germline V gene data show CDR1 as MDHEN and CDR2 as SYDVKM. This CDR3 has 14 residues. This CDR3 is CASSPGTGSYSAFF. DNA of the CDR3: TGTGCCAGCAGCCCCGGGACAGGGTCGTACAGTGCTTTCTTT.

This chain uses TRBV9 with TRBJ2-7, with 7 bases matching TRBD2. V lost 7 bases and J lost 3; bases outside the gene matches: 13. The CDR3 sequence is 15 residues long. Germline V gives CDR1 SGDLS, CDR2 YYNGEE. CDR3 sequence (DNA): TGTGCCAGCGGAGACGGGGGGACTAAGAACTACGAGCAGTACTTC. It specifies CASGDGGTKNYEQYF.